These T cell receptor beta chains were read from a single sample in a study of blood T cell repertoires in COVID-19. The protocol was immunoSEQ multiplex PCR, while the TCRdb copy is restricted to in-frame clones and leaves out a portion. This repertoire shows 140,000 to 150,000 clones, roughly 85% found once; its top ten account for about 4.4%. Material for sequencing was PBMCs or T cells enriched from blood (not recorded which). Receptor source: a man over 45 who had recovered from COVID-19. Both conserved end residues are part of each CDR3. A D gene is named only where the DNA matches it firmly. The size entry is marked missing in some rows and otherwise reads once, few, many or a size class.

>NA|NA|TRBV9|TRBJ1-1
CASSVVIDTEAFF
TGTGCCAGCAGCGTAGTAATTGACACTGAAGCTTTCTTT
>TRBD2|NA|TRBV7-9|TRBJ2-1
CASSLARGAGYNEQFF
TGTGCCAGCAGCTTAGCGCGGGGGGCCGGCTACAATGAGCAGTTCTTC
>TRBD1|NA|TRBV7-9|TRBJ1-5
CASSSTGPNQPQHF
TGTGCCAGCAGCTCGACAGGGCCCAATCAGCCCCAGCATTTT
>NA|NA|TRBV4-1|TRBJ1-1
CASSQLGRTTLEAFF
TGCGCCAGCAGCCAGTTAGGACGGACTACCCTTGAAGCTTTCTTT
>NA|few|TRBV6-4|TRBJ1-6
CASSDTYNSPLHF
TGTGCCAGCAGTGATACCTATAATTCACCCCTCCACTTT
>TRBD1|NA|TRBV7-9|TRBJ1-2
CASSPLGTGDGYTF
TGTGCCAGCAGCCCTCTCGGGACAGGGGATGGCTACACCTTC
>NA|NA|TRBV4-3|TRBJ1-4
CASSQGLGRDEKLFF
TGCGCCAGCAGCCAAGGGCTGGGGCGAGATGAAAAACTGTTTTTT
>NA|NA|TRBV6-2/TRBV6-3|TRBJ1-3
CASSQPGTGNTIYF
TGTGCCAGCAGCCAACCGGGAACTGGAAACACCATATATTTT
>NA|once|TRBV9|TRBJ1-4
CASSPRGGQHNEKLFF
TGTGCCAGCAGCCCTCGAGGAGGGCAGCATAATGAAAAACTGTTTTTT
>NA|NA|TRBV18|TRBJ2-7
CASSPGVPGSGFEQYF
TGTGCCAGCTCACCAGGGGTTCCAGGATCGGGATTCGAGCAGTACTTC
>TRBD1|NA|TRBV3-1/TRBV3-2|TRBJ1-5
CASSPTGGYQPQHF
TGTGCCAGCAGCCCGACAGGGGGCTATCAGCCCCAGCATTTT
>NA|NA|TRBV2|TRBJ1-5
CASSRDVGNQPQHF
TGTGCCAGCAGTAGAGATGTCGGCAATCAGCCCCAGCATTTT
>TRBD2|NA|TRBV9|TRBJ2-7
CASSVEGLASSYEQYF
TGTGCCAGCAGCGTAGAGGGACTAGCGAGCTCCTACGAGCAGTACTTC
>TRBD1|NA|TRBV7-2|TRBJ2-5
CASSPGQGETQYF
TGTGCCAGCAGCCCCGGACAGGGAGAGACCCAGTACTTC
>TRBD2|few|TRBV18|TRBJ2-7
CASSHLLADSSYEQYF
TGTGCCAGCTCACACTTACTAGCGGATAGCTCCTACGAGCAGTACTTC
>NA|NA|TRBV7-9|TRBJ1-1
CASSLAPGRPEAFF
TGTGCCAGCAGCTTAGCGCCAGGGAGGCCTGAAGCTTTCTTT
>NA|NA|TRBV19|TRBJ1-2
CASSSEDSWDFYGYTF
TGTGCCAGTAGTTCAGAAGACAGTTGGGACTTCTATGGCTACACCTTC
>TRBD2|once|TRBV4-3|TRBJ2-2
CASSPTSARLGELFF
TGCGCCAGCAGCCCGACTAGCGCACGACTCGGGGAGCTGTTTTTT
>TRBD2|NA|TRBV24-1|TRBJ2-5
CATSAVSGSGQETQYF
TGTGCCACCAGTGCGGTTAGCGGGAGTGGTCAAGAGACCCAGTACTTC
>NA|NA|TRBV2|TRBJ1-6
CASSGQDKSLHF
TGTGCCAGCAGTGGACAGGATAAGTCCCTCCACTTT
>NA|NA|TRBV5-1|TRBJ2-3
CASSFQQGSTDTQYF
TGCGCCAGCAGTTTTCAACAGGGTAGCACAGATACGCAGTATTTT
>NA|NA|TRBV7-2|TRBJ1-6
CASSGGRFGVNSPLHF
TGTGCCAGCAGCGGAGGTCGGTTTGGGGTAAATTCACCCCTCCACTTT
>NA|NA|TRBV19|TRBJ1-1
CASMGRNTEAFF
TGTGCCAGTATGGGGAGAAACACTGAAGCTTTCTTT
>NA|NA|TRBV2|TRBJ2-3
CASNPTVRRDTDTQYF
TGTGCCAGCAATCCGACAGTGCGGAGGGACACAGATACGCAGTATTTT
>NA|few|TRBV18|TRBJ1-4
CASTSSATNEKLFF
TGTGCCAGCACTTCATCCGCAACTAATGAAAAACTGTTTTTT
>NA|NA|TRBV6-4|TRBJ1-5
CASSRTKHSNQPQHF
TGTGCCAGCAGTCGGACAAAGCATAGCAATCAGCCCCAGCATTTT